The sample holds many counts of the clone carrying this T cell receptor (beta chain). Its antigen is unidentified. This CDR3 is 15 amino acids long. V trimming: 5 bases; J trimming: 8 bases; junction bases outside the gene matches: 10. Germline V gene lookup returns CDR1 SGHDN and CDR2 FVKESK. The sample belongs to a study of T cells in Graves' hyperthyroidism and ophthalmopathy. Whole-study context: Upon initial diagnosis and before any treatment, peripheral blood was collected.

Exclusion criteria comprised uncontrolled infection, other autoimmune disease, pregnancy or lactation. Clinicians diagnosed patients from clinical symptoms, serum thyroxine and TRAb, thyroid ultrasound and orbital computed tomography. RNA transcripts gave rise to amplified TCR beta CDR3 regions. When the TCR CDR3 underwent first-round RT-PCR, the HTBI primer set was used. TCRdb recomputed calls from the multiplex PCR reads with MiXCR, one row per CDR3 protein. The sample contains 500,000 to 750,000 distinct CDR3 sequences, around 14% of which appear only once. Broader study findings: The model made its ophthalmopathy prediction, and onset followed a median approximately six months later.

Source material: blood. This chain connects TRBV14 to TRBJ2-1, with 9 bases fitting TRBD1. The TCR comes from a woman in her 30s with Graves' hyperthyroidism. The CDR3 loop reads CASSDGTGPGYEQFF. The CDR3 DNA follows: TGTGCCAGCAGCGATGGGACAGGGCCTGGATATGAGCAGTTCTTC.